Shown below are 25 T cell receptor beta chains from a single sample sequenced in a study of vaccination and CD4 T cells after COVID-19. The antigens these receptors bind are not known. Treatment reported: roughly 11-day PBMC culture with coronavirus spike peptide pools or control peptides (ViraFEST assay). Cultured CD4+ T-cell DNA underwent Oncomine TCR Beta short-read sequencing. TCRdb recomputed calls from the PCR reads with MiXCR, one row per CDR3 protein. This table holds approximately 21,000 distinct CDR3 sequences, over 20% found once. The specimen sequenced was cultured CD4+ T cells from blood. The receptors were sampled from a human donor with COVID-19.

This clonotype was recorded a few times. The chain joins TRBV6-1 to TRBJ2-6, with D perhaps TRBD1 (6 bases). In germline, CDR1 is MNHNS, CDR2 SASEGT. Trimming removed 6 bases from V and 2 bases from J, with 11 bases in between. The CDR3 loop spans 15 amino acids. CDR3 residues: CASRNPGAGANVLTF. DNA for the CDR3: TGTGCCAGCAGAAATCCAGGGGCTGGGGCCAACGTCCTGACTTTC.

The gene calls are TRBV9 and TRBJ2-3; 14 bases are shared with TRBD2. CDR3 size: 18 residues. Germline V gives CDR1 SGDLS, CDR2 YYNGEE. Trimming cost V 4 bases and J 0 bases; bases outside gene matches: 7. CDR3 in DNA: TGTGCCAGCAGCCCAAGACTAGCGGGGGGGCAAAGCACAGATACGCAGTATTTT. Translation gives CASSPRLAGGQSTDTQYF.

This clonotype was observed a few times. The chain uses TRBV7-6 and TRBJ2-3; 8 bases match TRBD2. CDR3 size: 16 residues. V lost 5 bases and J lost 4; bases outside the gene matches: 11. Germline CDR1 reads SGHVS; CDR2 reads FNYEAQ. CDR3 loop: CASSPTRGGLADTQYF. CDR3 in DNA: TGTGCCAGCAGCCCAACTCGCGGGGGGCTAGCAGATACGCAGTATTTT. The variable domain in full, completed from reference TRBV7-6 and TRBJ2-3, reads GAGVSQSPRYKVTKRGQDVALRCDPISGHVSLYWYRQALGQGPEFLTYFNYEAQQDKSGLPNDRFSAERPEGSISTLTIQRTEQRDSAMYRCASSPTRGGLADTQYFGPGTRLTVL.

The V and J genes are TRBV12-3 or TRBV12-4 and TRBJ2-7; 10 nucleotides match TRBD2. J lost 0 bases, V lost 4 bases, and 18 bases had no gene match. The CDR3 is 20 amino acids. CDR3 nucleotides: TGTGCCAGCAGTTCCCCTTTGAGCGGGGGGGTCCTACACAACTCCTACGAGCAGTACTTC. Amino acid sequence: CASSSPLSGGVLHNSYEQYF.

This clonotype was counted a few times. This chain joins TRBV2 and TRBJ2-7; 9 nucleotides match TRBD1. The CDR3 sequence is 14 residues long. CDR1 and CDR2 from the germline V gene are SNHLY and FYNNEI. Germline trimming cut 6 bases from V and 7 bases from J; bases unmatched to any gene: 10. In DNA, the CDR3 is TGTGCCAGCAGCGCGTTACAGGGGGCAGGAGAGCAGTACTTC. Protein sequence: CASSALQGAGEQYF. The variable domain in full, with the rest retrieved from reference TRBV2 and TRBJ2-7, is EPEVTQTPSHQVTQMGQEVILRCVPISNHLYFYWYRQILGQKVEFLVSFYNNEISEKSEIFDDQFSVERPDGSNFTLKIRSTKLEDSAMYFCASSALQGAGEQYFGPGTRLTVT.

By sample fraction, this clonotype is medium-sized (0.01 to 0.1%). The genes are TRBV6-1 and TRBJ1-3; tentatively, D is TRBD1 (5 bases). The CDR3 spans 14 residues. Looked up from germline, CDR1 is MNHNS and CDR2 is SASEGT. V shed 6 bases and J shed 6 bases, with 15 bases lying between them. The CDR3 DNA sequence: TGTGCCAGCAGCCTCAGGGTTTCGGAAAACACCATATATTTT. Translating gives CASSLRVSENTIYF.

The V call is TRBV6-5, the J call TRBJ2-1, with 8 nucleotides matching TRBD2. The CDR3 has 16 amino acids. Germline V lookup: CDR1 MNHEY, CDR2 SVGAGI. Trimming took 0 bases from V and 2 from J; bases not matched to a gene: 3. The DNA for the CDR3 is TGTGCCAGCAGTTACTCGGAGCGGGGGACCTACAATGAGCAGTTCTTC. Translating it yields CASSYSERGTYNEQFF.

The chain uses TRBV5-1 and TRBJ1-5; no clear D. The germline gives CDR1 SGHRS, CDR2 YFSETQ. This CDR3 is 13 amino acids long. V was shortened by 5 bases and J by 4 bases, with 10 bases between the two germline ends. CDR3 amino acids: CASRIDQNQPQHF. The CDR3, as DNA: TGCGCCAGCAGGATCGACCAGAATCAGCCCCAGCATTTT.

The gene calls are TRBV7-9 and TRBJ1-2, with a possible D match to TRBD1 (5 bases). V shed 6 bases and J shed 8 bases, with 13 bases lying between them. In germline, CDR1 is SEHNR, CDR2 FQNEAQ (reference sequence). The CDR3 extends over 12 amino acids. CDR3 residues: CASSNFEGGYTF. The DNA of the CDR3 is TGTGCCAGCAGTAATTTCGAGGGGGGCTACACCTTC.

This sequence joins TRBV10-3 and TRBJ2-2, with D tentatively TRBD1 (5 bases). V was trimmed by 8 bases and J by 0 bases, leaving 13 bases between them. The CDR3 extends over 15 amino acids. CDR1 and CDR2 from the germline V gene are ENHRY and SYGVKD. CDR3 nucleotides: TGTGCCATCCAGGGTGGGGTTTCGAACACCGGGGAGCTGTTTTTT. Protein product: CAIQGGVSNTGELFF.

The gene calls are TRBV5-1 and TRBJ1-5; a possible D gene is TRBD1 (6 bases). Trimming took 0 bases from V and 3 from J, leaving 13 bases between them. CDR3 length: 16 residues. Germline CDR1 reads SGHRS; CDR2 reads YFSETQ. The CDR3 sequence is CASSLGPQGVNQPQHF. CDR3 nucleotide sequence: TGCGCCAGCAGCTTGGGACCACAGGGAGTCAATCAGCCCCAGCATTTT.

The table lists this clonotype with a few counts. V gene TRBV12-3 or TRBV12-4 combines with J gene TRBJ1-6; 8 nucleotides match TRBD1. There are 15 residues in the CDR3. V was clipped by 3 bases and J by 10 bases; unmatched bases: 8. The DNA for the CDR3 is TGTGCCAGCAGTTTTCAGGCCAGGGGGCAATCACCCCTCCACTTT. Protein: CASSFQARGQSPLHF.

The V call is TRBV5-5, the J call TRBJ2-5; 9 bases match TRBD1. The V gene's germline CDR1 is SGHKS and CDR2 YYEKEE (reference sequence). The CDR3 totals 16 residues. Trimming at V came to 4 bases and at J to 1 base, leaving 8 bases not matched to a gene. The DNA for the CDR3 is TGTGCCAGCAGCCTCAACAGGGGGCTGGGCCAAGAGACCCAGTACTTC. Translating gives CASSLNRGLGQETQYF.

The chain couples TRBV5-4 to TRBJ1-6; the D is unclear. CDR3 length: 12 amino acids. Germline V gene lookup returns CDR1 SGHNT and CDR2 YYREEE (reference sequence). V was cut by 0 bases and J by 14 bases, with 9 bases left in between. CDR3: CASSLDRNSLHF. The CDR3 coding sequence is TGTGCCAGCAGCTTGGACAGAAATTCCCTCCACTTT. Together with reference TRBV5-4 and TRBJ1-6, the CDR3 gives the full variable domain: ETGVTQSPTHLIKTRGQQVTLRCSSQSGHNTVSWYQQALGQGPQFIFQYYREEENGRGNFPPRFSGLQFPNYSSELNVNALELDDSALYLCASSLDRNSLHFGNGTRLTVT.

This clonotype showed up just a few times. The chain recombines TRBV6-4 with TRBJ1-2, with TRBD1 as a possible D gene (5 bases). V was cut by 6 bases and J by 8 bases, with 19 bases left in between. Germline CDR1 reads MRHNA; CDR2 reads SNTAGT. CDR3 length: 14 residues. The CDR3 protein is CASSPGGSLGGYTF. CDR3 DNA sequence: TGTGCCAGCAGCCCCGGGGGGAGCCTGGGGGGCTACACCTTC.

CDR3 bases: TGTGCCAGCAGTCCTCGCGGGGGTCTCGGAGAGACCCAGTACTTC. Translating it yields CASSPRGGLGETQYF. The gene calls are TRBV2 and TRBJ2-5, with TRBD2 identical over 7 bases. The CDR3 is made up of 15 amino acids. The germline CDR1 and CDR2 sequences are SNHLY and FYNNEI. V dropped 5 bases and J dropped 4; count of bases not matched to a gene: 10.

The V and J genes are TRBV19 and TRBJ2-1; tentative D call: TRBD1 (7 bases). The CDR3 contains 14 residues. Trimming left V 4 bases short and J 8 bases short, with 15 bases between. Germline assignment: CDR1 LNHDA and CDR2 SQIVND (reference sequence). Here the CDR3 reads CASSTVGGGDEQFF. The CDR3 DNA follows: TGTGCCAGTAGTACCGTAGGGGGCGGGGATGAGCAGTTCTTC.

The chain joins TRBV7-9 to TRBJ1-2, with a tentative D call TRBD1 (5 bases). CDR1 is SEHNR and CDR2 is FQNEAQ in the germline V gene (reference sequence). The CDR3 has 15 residues. Trimming pared 6 bases from V and 4 bases from J, leaving 18 bases between. For the CDR3, the DNA is TGTGCCAGCAGTCATACCGGGACCAATCCCTATGGCTACACCTTC. The encoded protein is CASSHTGTNPYGYTF.

This clonotype appeared a few times. The chain joins TRBV11-2 to TRBJ2-7; either TRBD1 or TRBD2 may supply D (6 bases each). Germline assignment: CDR1 SGHAT and CDR2 FQNNGV. The CDR3 sequence is 16 residues long. The ends were cut back, 1 base at V and 4 bases at J, with 17 bases in the middle. The CDR3 DNA reads TGTGCCAGCAGCTTAGGAGGCAGGGGAGGTCGTTACGAGCAGTACTTC. Its protein product is CASSLGGRGGRYEQYF. Looking up the rest from reference TRBV11-2 and TRBJ2-7 gives the full variable domain: EAGVAQSPRYKIIEKRQSVAFWCNPISGHATLYWYQQILGQGPKLLIQFQNNGVVDDSQLPKDRFSAERLKGVDSTLKIQPAKLEDSAVYLCASSLGGRGGRYEQYFGPGTRLTVT.

J is TRBJ2-7 and V is TRBV6-1; the match to TRBD2 covers 12 bases. V lost 5 bases, J lost 1 base, and 6 bases stayed unmatched. The germline CDR1 and CDR2 sequences are MNHNS and SASEGT. The CDR3 covers 16 residues. The CDR3 spells CASSQLAGGLSYEQYF. The CDR3 bases are TGTGCCAGCAGTCAACTAGCGGGGGGTCTTTCCTACGAGCAGTACTTC.

This clonotype was observed a handful of times. This chain connects TRBV20-1 to TRBJ2-7; unclear D gene. In germline, CDR1 is DFQATT, CDR2 SNEGSKA (reference sequence). This CDR3 is built from 10 residues. Between the trimmed V and J ends, which lost 1 base and 6 bases, there was a span of 4 bases. CDR3 coding DNA: TGCAGTGCTAGAGGAAGCGAGCAGTACTTC. It yields the protein CSARGSEQYF.

The chain carries TRBV12-1 and TRBJ1-1; the table's D gene call, TRBD1, was not cross checked with the DNA. TRBV12-1 is a pseudogene segment. The CDR3 loop spans 14 amino acids. The CDR3 region is CASSSGHSDTEAFF. The CDR3, as DNA: TGTGCCAGCAGCTCGGGACATTCGGACACTGAAGCTTTCTTT.

The chain combines TRBV4-1 with TRBJ1-6, with D possibly TRBD1 on 5 matching bases. This CDR3 contains 16 residues. Germline V gives CDR1 MGHRA, CDR2 YSYEKL. V was cut by 5 bases and J by 7 bases, with 18 bases left in between. Here the CDR3 DNA reads TGCGCCAGCAGCGACCACACCGGGACGCCCAATTCACCCCTCCACTTT. This encodes CASSDHTGTPNSPLHF.

This rearrangement joins TRBV2 to TRBJ1-4; a possible D gene is TRBD1 (6 bases). The ends were cut back, 8 bases at V and 7 bases at J, with 14 bases in the middle. CDR3 length equals 13 residues. Per germline, CDR1 SNHLY and CDR2 FYNNEI. The chain's CDR3 is CASGGGWAEKLFF. The CDR3 DNA sequence: TGTGCCAGCGGAGGGGGGTGGGCTGAAAAACTGTTTTTT.

This clonotype was detected a few times. The gene calls are TRBV29-1 and TRBJ2-6; TRBD2 might be the D (7 bases). Trimming pared 4 bases from V and 8 bases from J, leaving 15 bases between. This CDR3 has 14 amino acids. Germline loops: CDR1 SQVTM, CDR2 ANQGSEA. The CDR3 nucleotides read TGCAGCGTTGTGGGGGCGGGGGTAACCAACGTCCTGACTTTC. Translating gives CSVVGAGVTNVLTF.